These 24 T cell receptor beta chains came from one sample sequenced in a study of cytomegalovirus exposure and HLA in healthy donors. Primers included in the PCR were 60 Vbeta and 13 Jbeta primers. Method: immunoSEQ multiplex PCR; TCRdb's copy keeps in-frame clones and lacks some. The data contain under 250,000 clones, roughly four fifths of them singletons. Sequenced: PBMCs. The source is a woman aged 50 to 65 in good health and CMV-seropositive.

This clone was counted between two and nine times. This CDR3 is CASSPGTGFQPQHF. CDR3 in DNA: TGTGCCAGCAGTCCAGGGACAGGATTTCAGCCCCAGCATTTT. The chain carries TRBV28 and TRBJ1-5; 8 nucleotides match TRBD1. There are 14 residues in the CDR3. CDR1 is MDHEN, CDR2 SYDVKM, per germline. V trimming: 5 bases; J trimming: 6 bases; junction bases outside the gene matches: 6.

This chain uses TRBV9 with TRBJ2-4; D is unclear. The CDR3 has 12 amino acids. The V and J ends lost 3 bases and 2 bases respectively, with 3 bases between them. Germline CDR1 is SGDLS and CDR2 is YYNGEE. The CDR3 protein is CASSDTKNIQYF. As DNA, the CDR3 is TGTGCCAGCAGCGACACCAAAAACATTCAGTACTTC.

This chain joins TRBV6-4 and TRBJ2-3; 11 bases agree with TRBD2. Germline values: CDR1 MRHNA, CDR2 SNTAGT. The CDR3 runs 15 residues. Germline trimming cut 3 bases from V and 4 bases from J; bases unmatched to any gene: 3. Written as DNA, the CDR3 is TGTGCCAGCAGTGAATCTAGCGGGGGGCCAGATACGCAGTATTTT. Translating gives CASSESSGGPDTQYF.

The rearrangement links TRBV28 to TRBJ2-7; D is uncertain. CDR1 and CDR2 from the germline V gene are MDHEN and SYDVKM. The CDR3 runs to 12 residues. With 3 bases removed from V and 6 bases from J, the gap between germline ends came to 9 bases. CDR3 loop: CASSLSALEQYF. CDR3 in DNA: TGTGCCAGCAGTTTGAGCGCCCTCGAGCAGTACTTC. The variable domain in full, completed from reference TRBV28 and TRBJ2-7, reads DVKVTQSSRYLVKRTGEKVFLECVQDMDHENMFWYRQDPGLGLRLIYFSYDVKMKEKGDIPEGYSVSREKKERFSLILESASTNQTSMYLCASSLSALEQYFGPGTRLTVT.

The chain is built from TRBV7-6 and TRBJ1-4; D is undetermined. With 5 bases removed from V and 8 bases from J, the gap between germline ends came to 15 bases. CDR1 and CDR2 (germline): SGHVS, FNYEAQ. CDR3 length: 14 residues. The CDR3 region has the DNA TGTGCCAGCAGCAGCTTCGACACGGGGGAAAAACTGTTTTTT. It encodes CASSSFDTGEKLFF. The entire variable domain, with the rest obtained from reference TRBV7-6 and TRBJ1-4, is as follows: GAGVSQSPRYKVTKRGQDVALRCDPISGHVSLYWYRQALGQGPEFLTYFNYEAQQDKSGLPNDRFSAERPEGSISTLTIQRTEQRDSAMYRCASSSFDTGEKLFFGSGTQLSVL.

V gene TRBV7-2 combines with J gene TRBJ2-5, with 8 nucleotides matching TRBD1. Germline CDR1 is SGHTA and CDR2 is FQGNSA. The J segment lost 6 bases and the V segment lost 1 base, leaving 10 bases of the junction unmatched. The CDR3 is 16 amino acids. The DNA of the CDR3 is TGTGCCAGCAGCTTAGGGGGGACAGGAGGTGTGAAGACCCAGTACTTC. This codes for CASSLGGTGGVKTQYF. The full variable domain, its missing parts supplied by reference TRBV7-2 and TRBJ2-5, is GAGVSQSPSNKVTEKGKDVELRCDPISGHTALYWYRQSLGQGLEFLIYFQGNSAPDKSGLPSDRFSAERTGGSVSTLTIQRTQQEDSAVYLCASSLGGTGGVKTQYFGPGTRLLVL.

This clone appeared a few times. The V call is TRBV4-1, the J call TRBJ1-2; 11 bases agree with TRBD1. The CDR3 sequence is 15 residues long. J was trimmed by 4 bases and V by 3 bases; bases with no gene match: 4. Germline loops: CDR1 MGHRA, CDR2 YSYEKL. The CDR3 DNA reads as TGCGCCAGCAGCCAGCAAGGACAGGGGGCCTATGGCTACACCTTC. Protein sequence: CASSQQGQGAYGYTF.

The J gene is TRBJ2-7, the V gene TRBV4-1; TRBD1 agrees at 7 bases. Germline CDR1 reads MGHRA; CDR2 reads YSYEKL. With V trimmed by 2 bases and J by 6 bases, 1 base remained unmatched. This CDR3 spans 12 amino acids. CDR3: CASSQTGVEQYF. The CDR3 DNA follows: TGCGCCAGCAGCCAAACAGGGGTCGAGCAGTACTTC.

This chain uses TRBV6-5 with TRBJ1-2; 7 bases are shared with TRBD1. The CDR3 is made up of 14 amino acids. The germline gives CDR1 MNHEY, CDR2 SVGAGI. V trimming: 2 bases; J trimming: 8 bases; junction bases outside the gene matches: 8. CDR3 sequence reads: CASSYGGGGRGYTF. In DNA form, the CDR3 reads TGTGCCAGCAGTTACGGAGGAGGGGGCCGGGGCTACACCTTC.

The genes are TRBV6-1 and TRBJ2-3; a weak D match, TRBD2 (6 bases). The length of the CDR3 is 14 residues. Germline CDR1 and CDR2: MNHNS and SASEGT. The V gene lost 7 bases and the J gene lost 2 bases, with 13 bases spanning the gap. CDR3 in DNA: TGTGCCAGCACCGTGGGGACTCACACAGATACGCAGTATTTT. Its protein is CASTVGTHTDTQYF.

The rearrangement uses TRBV28 and TRBJ2-7; 9 bases line up with TRBD1. J gave up 2 bases and V 6 bases, and 5 bases lay outside the gene matches. This CDR3 is built from 14 residues. Germline CDR1 MDHEN, CDR2 SYDVKM. The chain's CDR3 is CASRKGTGTYEQYF. CDR3 coding DNA: TGTGCCAGCAGGAAAGGGACAGGGACCTACGAGCAGTACTTC.

This chain connects TRBV28 to TRBJ2-5; tentative D call: TRBD1 (5 bases). The end of the DNA fits TRBJ2-7 better, so the J call may be wrong. The germline V gene has CDR1 MDHEN and CDR2 SYDVKM. This CDR3 region has 14 residues. The CDR3 DNA reads as TGTGCCAGCAGTTTGGTGGGGCTACCCTACGAGCAGTACTTC. It yields the protein CASSLVGLPYEQYF.

This clone was seen a few times. This chain uses TRBV6-6 with TRBJ1-1; 7 nucleotides align to TRBD1. V dropped 7 bases and J dropped 1; count of bases not matched to a gene: 6. The CDR3 is made up of 14 amino acids. Per germline, CDR1 MNHNY and CDR2 SVGAGI (reference sequence). For the CDR3, the DNA is TGTGCCAGCAAAGGACAGGTAACGAACACTGAAGCTTTCTTT. It is translated as CASKGQVTNTEAFF.

V usage is TRBV30 and J usage is TRBJ1-1; TRBD1 agrees at 7 bases. The CDR3 contains 12 residues. The V and J ends lost 7 bases and 1 base, in that order; junction bases with no gene match: 3. CDR1 is GTSNPN and CDR2 is SVGIG in the germline V gene (reference sequence). The CDR3 sequence: CASDRENTEAFF. CDR3 DNA sequence: TGTGCCTCAGACAGGGAGAACACTGAAGCTTTCTTT.

The chain is built from TRBV7-9 and TRBJ1-1; 10 nucleotides agree with TRBD1. V shed 3 bases and J 0 bases; nucleotides not matched to a gene: 1. From germline, CDR1 is SEHNR and CDR2 FQNEAQ (reference sequence). This CDR3 contains 15 residues. The CDR3 reads CASSLTGGLNTEAFF. DNA for the CDR3: TGTGCCAGCAGCTTGACAGGGGGCTTGAACACTGAAGCTTTCTTT.

This sequence joins TRBV2 and TRBJ2-7; a weak D match, TRBD2 (6 bases). Trimming shortened V by 10 bases and J by 4 bases, and 20 bases separated the two germline ends. The CDR3 totals 14 residues. Germline assignment: CDR1 SNHLY and CDR2 FYNNEI. In nucleotides, the CDR3 is TGTGCCACCGGCCGGGTTGGGGGGATGTACGAGCAGTACTTC. It yields the protein CATGRVGGMYEQYF.

This clone turned up a few times. The genes are TRBV5-1 and TRBJ2-1; a weak D match, TRBD2 (6 bases). CDR3 length: 13 amino acids. The V gene's germline CDR1 is SGHRS and CDR2 YFSETQ. Trimming shortened V by 0 bases and J by 5 bases, and 6 bases separated the two germline ends. This CDR3 is CASSLGTNNEQFF. Written as DNA, the CDR3 is TGCGCCAGCAGCTTGGGGACTAACAATGAGCAGTTCTTC.

This clone was detected a few times. This chain links TRBV5-1 with TRBJ2-1; D gene unclear. V lost 1 base and J lost 8, with 10 bases in between. This CDR3 region has 13 residues. Germline lookup yields CDR1 SGHRS and CDR2 YFSETQ. CDR3 bases: TGCGCCAGCAGCTTGCCCAGGATCGATGAGCAGTTCTTC. Its translation: CASSLPRIDEQFF.

This chain links TRBV27 with TRBJ2-3; D is possibly TRBD2 (6 bases). Per germline, CDR1 MNHEY and CDR2 SMNVEV (reference sequence). The CDR3 is 18 amino acids. The germline V and J ends were trimmed by 3 bases and 2 bases, with 21 bases remaining between them. In DNA form, the CDR3 reads TGTGCCAGCAGTTTCCGACTTCGGGGGAGCCCGGTCACAGATACGCAGTATTTT. The encoded protein is CASSFRLRGSPVTDTQYF.

The chain uses TRBV19 and TRBJ2-7; D uncertain. The ends were cut back, 8 bases at V and 1 base at J, with 18 bases in the middle. CDR1 is LNHDA, CDR2 SQIVND, per germline (reference sequence). The CDR3 length is 15 residues. In DNA form, the CDR3 reads TGTGCCAGTGCCCCCGACTTTTTTAATTCCTACGAGCAGTACTTC. Protein: CASAPDFFNSYEQYF. Complete variable domain (other parts from reference TRBV19 and TRBJ2-7): DGGITQSPKYLFRKEGQNVTLSCEQNLNHDAMYWYRQDPGQGLRLIYYSQIVNDFQKGDIAEGYSVSREKKESFPLTVTSAQKNPTAFYLCASAPDFFNSYEQYFGPGTRLTVT.

The rearrangement uses TRBV22-1 and TRBJ2-5; the table's D call, TRBD1, was not checked against the DNA. TRBV22-1 is a listed pseudogene. The CDR3 spans 15 residues. CDR3 loop: CPGSALGRSLLTQYF. CDR3 DNA: TGTCCTGGGAGCGCATTGGGCAGGTCCCTCCTGACCCAGTACTTC.

The genes are TRBV6-6 and TRBJ1-2; D is possibly TRBD1 (5 bases). The length of the CDR3 is 13 residues. CDR1 and CDR2 from the germline V gene are MNHNY and SVGAGI (reference sequence). V lost 5 bases, J lost 4 bases, and 11 bases lay in between. The CDR3 DNA reads TGTGCCAGCAGTCCAGGGCCGGGCTATGGCTACACCTTC. This encodes CASSPGPGYGYTF.

The V call is TRBV11-2, the J call TRBJ2-7, with 9 nucleotides matching TRBD1. The germline V gene encodes CDR1 SGHAT and CDR2 FQNNGV. Unmatched junction bases numbered 4, after V lost 5 bases and J lost 2 bases. The CDR3 totals 14 residues. This CDR3 is CASSPRTGAYEQYF. The CDR3 DNA follows: TGTGCCAGCAGCCCAAGGACAGGGGCCTACGAGCAGTACTTC.

This chain links TRBV5-4 with TRBJ1-6, with a tentative D call TRBD1 (5 bases). Germline V CDR1 and CDR2: SGHNT, YYREEE (reference sequence). V lost 3 bases and J lost 9, with 13 bases in between. The CDR3 loop spans 14 amino acids. The CDR3 DNA follows: TGTGCCAGCAGCTCCCGGACAAATGGTTCACCCCTCCACTTT. This codes for CASSSRTNGSPLHF.